The rows below give T cell receptor beta chains drawn from one sample of a study of cytomegalovirus exposure and HLA in healthy donors. The method was immunoSEQ multiplex PCR; TCRdb's version includes in-frame clones alone and lacks a portion of them. The sample records roughly 140,000 clones, 70% to 80% being singletons. Specimen: PBMCs. The receptor source for this set is a male donor in good health and CMV-seronegative. The CDR3 runs from the conserved cysteine through the conserved F or W. Each record gives: D gene, J gene, V gene, clone size, CDR3 DNA, CDR3 protein. A D gene is named only where the DNA matches it firmly. Clone size is given for some rows only: seen once, a few or many times, or a class if the clone is expanded.

TRBD1 TRBJ1-1 TRBV19 NA TGTGCCAGCCAGGACAGGGGGTGGAACACTGAAGCTTTCTTT CASQDRGWNTEAFF
NA TRBJ2-1 TRBV18 NA TGTGCCAGCTCACCGGCGGCGTACAATGAGCAGTTCTTC CASSPAAYNEQFF
NA TRBJ2-6 TRBV25-1 few TGTGCCAGCAGTGATAGACAGCAACCCTCTGGGGCCAACGTCCTGACTTTC CASSDRQQPSGANVLTF
NA TRBJ2-3 TRBV6-5 NA TGTGCCAGCAGTTACGGTACAGACACAGATACGCAGTATTTT CASSYGTDTDTQYF
NA TRBJ2-7 TRBV28 NA TGTGCCAGCACCCGGGGAGGGGGTGACGAGCAGTACTTC CASTRGGGDEQYF
NA TRBJ1-3 TRBV9 NA TGTGCCAGCAGCAGGGGGACTGGAAACACCATATATTTT CASSRGTGNTIYF
TRBD1 TRBJ2-6 TRBV19 few TGTGCCAGTAGTATGGGACAGGGATCAGGGGCCAACGTCCTGACTTTC CASSMGQGSGANVLTF
TRBD1 TRBJ2-7 TRBV29-1 few TGCAGCGTTGACGACAGGGGGGACGAGCAGTACTTC CSVDDRGDEQYF
NA TRBJ2-5 TRBV2 NA TGTGCCAGCAGTGTTATGCAGCAAGAGACCCAGTACTTC CASSVMQQETQYF
NA TRBJ2-4 TRBV19 NA TGTGCCAGTAGTAATCAGGGGGGCAAAAACATTCAGTACTTC CASSNQGGKNIQYF
NA TRBJ1-4 TRBV28 NA TGTGCCAGCAGTTTAGCTCCACAGGGAATCGAAAAACTGTTTTTT CASSLAPQGIEKLFF
TRBD2 TRBJ2-3 TRBV9 few TGTGCCAGCAGCGTACATGGCGGGGGGCTAATACCTAGCACAGATACGCAGTATTTT CASSVHGGGLIPSTDTQYF
NA TRBJ2-2 TRBV19 NA TGTGCCAGTAGTCGAGGAACCCTGATGAACACCGGGGAGCTGTTTTTT CASSRGTLMNTGELFF
NA TRBJ2-3 TRBV6-5 NA TGTGCCAGCAATTCACCCCCAGCAGATACGCAGTATTTT CASNSPPADTQYF
NA TRBJ2-7 TRBV11-2 NA TGTGCCAGCAGCTTATACCCAGTCCGCGAGCAGTACTTC CASSLYPVREQYF
TRBD1 TRBJ1-2 TRBV14 NA TGTGCCAGCAGCCAACCGGGACAGGGTTCCTATGGCTACACCTTC CASSQPGQGSYGYTF
NA TRBJ2-7 TRBV7-9 NA TGTGCCAGCACTTCGAGCTCCTACGAGCAGTACTTC CASTSSSYEQYF
NA TRBJ2-6 TRBV5-5 few TGTGCCAGCAGCTTGTCGGGAAACCCCTCTGGGGCCAACGTCCTGACTTTC CASSLSGNPSGANVLTF
NA TRBJ1-2 TRBV4-3 once TGCGCCAGCAGAGGCAGGTCGAGCTATGGCTACACCTTC CASRGRSSYGYTF
NA TRBJ1-3 TRBV10-3 NA TGTGCCATCAGTGCCCAGGGCCCTAACTCTGGAAACACCATATATTTT CAISAQGPNSGNTIYF
TRBD1 TRBJ2-6 TRBV4-1 NA TGCGCCAGCAGCCAAACAGGGGCGGGGGCCAACGTCCTGACTTTC CASSQTGAGANVLTF
TRBD1 TRBJ1-2 TRBV30 NA TGTGCCTGGATGGACAGGGGTACTACCTACACCTTC CAWMDRGTTYTF
TRBD1 TRBJ1-6 TRBV30 few TGTGCCTGCACGTGGGGACAGGGAAATTCACCCCTCCACTTT CACTWGQGNSPLHF
TRBD2 TRBJ2-1 TRBV4-3 NA TGCGCCAGCAGCCAAGAGGAGAGCGGGGGAGTGTGGAATGAGCAGTTCTTC CASSQEESGGVWNEQFF
NA TRBJ2-1 TRBV9 NA TGTGCCAGCAGCGTGGCGGGACAGTCCTACAATGAGCAGTTCTTC CASSVAGQSYNEQFF
TRBD1 TRBJ2-1 TRBV28 NA TGTGCCAGCAGTTTGGCACAGGGGGTCGGGAATGAGCAGTTCTTC CASSLAQGVGNEQFF
NA TRBJ1-1 TRBV19 NA TGTGCCAGTAGTCCGAGGAAGGGGCTCAACACTGAAGCTTTCTTT CASSPRKGLNTEAFF
NA TRBJ1-2 TRBV9 NA TGTGCCAGCAGCCGGGGGTTTGAGTATGGCTACACCTTC CASSRGFEYGYTF
NA TRBJ2-1 TRBV27 once TGTGCCAGCAGTTTCGGCGGGGTGGTCTACAATGAGCAGTTCTTC CASSFGGVVYNEQFF
TRBD1 TRBJ2-6 TRBV7-9 once TGTGCCAGCAGCTCAGGAGCAGGGGGCCCTGGGGCCAACGTCCTGACTTTC CASSSGAGGPGANVLTF
NA TRBJ1-2 TRBV21-1 NA TGTGCCAGCAGCAAAGCCCAGGGTGAGTTTTCTGGCTACACCTTC CASSKAQGEFSGYTF
NA TRBJ1-3 TRBV9 NA TGTGCCAGCAGCGTACTGGACATTGGAAACACCATATATTTT CASSVLDIGNTIYF
NA TRBJ2-7 TRBV29-1 few TGCAGCGTGGCCCCCAGGCGCCCCGACGAGCAGTACTTC CSVAPRRPDEQYF
TRBD2 TRBJ2-4 TRBV7-9 NA TGTGCCAGCAGCTCGATATCTCTAGCGGTAGGGAACATTCAGTACTTC CASSSISLAVGNIQYF
NA TRBJ1-2 TRBV4-2 NA TGTGCCAGCAGCCAAGATACGGGGGGAAGAACTAACTATGGCTACACCTTC CASSQDTGGRTNYGYTF
NA TRBJ2-7 TRBV6-5 NA TGTGCCAGCAGTTCTGCTCCGGGTCAGTACGAGCAGTACTTC CASSSAPGQYEQYF
NA TRBJ2-5 TRBV28 once TGTGCCAGCAGCCCATTCGGCTTGGTCGGGGGAGAGACCCAGTACTTC CASSPFGLVGGETQYF
NA TRBJ2-7 TRBV29-1 once TGCAGCGTTGTAGAAGCTTCTGAAATGGACGAGCAGTACTTC CSVVEASEMDEQYF
NA TRBJ1-1 TRBV4-1 NA TGCGCCAGCAGCCAAGTGCCAGGGCCGAACACTGAAGCTTTCTTT CASSQVPGPNTEAFF
NA TRBJ1-3 TRBV6-1 NA TGTGCCAGCAGTGAAGCGCGAGACACCATATATTTT CASSEARDTIYF
NA TRBJ2-5 TRBV5-1 NA TGCGCCAGCAGCTTGCCCGGGGAAGAGACCCAGTACTTC CASSLPGEETQYF
NA TRBJ2-3 TRBV2 NA TGTGCCAGCAGTGGGAGACTAGATACGCAGTATTTT CASSGRLDTQYF
NA TRBJ1-2 TRBV19 NA TGTGCCAGTAGTATGAGCGGCAGGAATGGCTACACCTTC CASSMSGRNGYTF
TRBD2 TRBJ2-2 TRBV6-1 NA TGTGCCAGCAATAGCGGGGCTGTTGGCGGGGAGCTGTTTTTT CASNSGAVGGELFF
TRBD1 TRBJ2-2 TRBV9 few TGTGCCAGCAGCTTGGTGGGACAGTCGAACACCGGGGAGCTGTTTTTT CASSLVGQSNTGELFF
NA TRBJ2-7 TRBV5-1 NA TGCGCCAGCAGCTTGAATACCTACGAGCAGTACTTC CASSLNTYEQYF
NA TRBJ1-4 TRBV6-1 NA TGTGCCAGCATGGGGCAGTTCAATGAAAAACTGTTTTTT CASMGQFNEKLFF